The following is a T cell receptor beta chain sequence with its context. This sample is drawn from a study of cytotoxic CD8 clonotypes in ibrutinib-treated CLL. For the study at large: Enrolment comprised approximately 10 relapsed/refractory and some 15 treatment-naive patients; approximately 18 were IGHV unmutated. After median around six years, approximately 14 stayed in remission, about twelve progressed; responses some 25 partial, 2 complete.

Germline values: CDR1 LNHDA, CDR2 SQIVND (reference sequence). V was pared by 7 bases and J by 2 bases, with 18 bases between. This CDR3 is built from 15 residues. TCRdb's table, derived via immunoSEQ multiplex PCR, lists solely in-frame clones and lacks some. The data show about 150,000 clones, more than 75% seen once. Genomic DNA in a quantity of about 2.1 micrograms was derived from cryopreserved PBMCs for TCR beta libraries. The sequencing used PBMCs, collected after 24 months of ibrutinib treatment. The receptor's source is a human donor with chronic lymphocytic leukemia. V gene TRBV19 combines with J gene TRBJ2-7; D is perhaps TRBD2 (6 bases). The CDR3 loop is CASTTRGTGAYEQYF. The DNA of the CDR3 is TGTGCCAGTACTACCCGGGGGACGGGGGCCTACGAGCAGTACTTC.